This note documents a single T cell receptor beta chain sequence. Its matching antigen is unknown. Clones were sequenced by immunoSEQ multiplex PCR, and TCRdb holds only the in-frame ones, with some missing. This table has about 140,000 clones, 85% to 95% appearing once. This sample was taken from a study of T cell responses to AZD1222 COVID-19 vaccine. Study conclusions and caveats: The CD4 TCRs associated with vaccination extended across spike and predominated at 160-218 and 743-854. Two AZD1222 doses significantly raised spike-specific TCR breadth and depth over controls.

Germline loops: CDR1 DFQATT, CDR2 SNEGSKA (reference sequence). The CDR3 spans 14 residues. V was pared by 4 bases and J by 4 bases, with 4 bases of the junction left unmatched. The TCR sequence derives from an adult who received the AZD1222 COVID-19 vaccine. This rearrangement joins TRBV20-1 to TRBJ1-3; 10 nucleotides align to TRBD1. Sequenced material: peripheral blood, taken 28 days after the second AZD1222 dose. The CDR3 sequence: CSANDRGPGNTIYF. In DNA, the CDR3 is TGCAGTGCTAATGACAGGGGGCCAGGAAACACCATATATTTT.